This T cell receptor (beta chain) is drawn from a study of beta chain features in type 1 diabetes. Study-wide background: In age, gender and cell yields, patients were similar to healthy donors.

This clone was detected ten times or more. Its target is unknown. Whole-study results and caveats: Shorter TCRB CDR3s, moderately but significantly so, marked every one of the four CD4+ subsets in Type 1 diabetes patients. PCR might favor shorter templates, but any such skew would affect patients and controls equally. VDJ junctions from type 1 diabetes patients carried fewer insertions and larger deletions.

The germline V and J ends were trimmed by 1 base and 2 bases, with 12 bases remaining between them. CDR3 length: 15 amino acids. Germline CDR1 KGHSY, CDR2 FQNENV. Sequencing targeted expressed TCRB transcripts, as all isolated RNA had been reverse transcribed. Naive, central memory and regulatory T cell samples yielded around 3.5 million reads on average. Libraries were prepared by immunoSEQ multiplex PCR; TCRdb keeps only in-frame clonotypes and omits some of them. Of roughly 180,000 clones detected, about 7.9% appear once; the ten largest clones hold roughly 0.5%. The rearrangement joins TRBV16 to TRBJ2-7; maybe TRBD1 (7 bases). The receptor was derived from a man aged 18 to 30 with type 1 diabetes. The specimen was central memory CD4+ T cells from blood. This CDR3 reads CASSQFAGGTYEQYF. The CDR3 bases are TGTGCCAGCAGCCAATTCGCAGGGGGGACCTACGAGCAGTACTTC.